This T cell receptor beta chain was sequenced in a study of blood T cell repertoires in COVID-19. Study summary: The cDNA or gDNA used as material had been derived from T cells, B-cell-depleted T cells, or PBMCs.

In the authors' workflow: Nucleated cell counts were estimated from reference gene primer amplification. Clones were sequenced by immunoSEQ multiplex PCR, and TCRdb holds only the in-frame ones, with some missing. V and J calls and clone size are as listed in that table; D and trimming were resolved from the DNA. The sample shows about 250,000 clones, more than 75% of them seen only once. The CDR3 runs to 14 residues. The germline V gene encodes CDR1 LNHDA and CDR2 SQIVND (reference sequence). With V trimmed by 6 bases and J by 4 bases, 6 bases remained unmatched. V usage is TRBV19 and J usage is TRBJ1-5, with TRBD1 identical over 7 bases. Sequences were obtained from peripheral blood. The source is a woman of 80 years or more with COVID-19, enrolled during active disease. The CDR3 loop reads CASRQTGINQPQHF. As DNA, the CDR3 is TGTGCCAGTAGGCAGACAGGGATTAATCAGCCCCAGCATTTT.